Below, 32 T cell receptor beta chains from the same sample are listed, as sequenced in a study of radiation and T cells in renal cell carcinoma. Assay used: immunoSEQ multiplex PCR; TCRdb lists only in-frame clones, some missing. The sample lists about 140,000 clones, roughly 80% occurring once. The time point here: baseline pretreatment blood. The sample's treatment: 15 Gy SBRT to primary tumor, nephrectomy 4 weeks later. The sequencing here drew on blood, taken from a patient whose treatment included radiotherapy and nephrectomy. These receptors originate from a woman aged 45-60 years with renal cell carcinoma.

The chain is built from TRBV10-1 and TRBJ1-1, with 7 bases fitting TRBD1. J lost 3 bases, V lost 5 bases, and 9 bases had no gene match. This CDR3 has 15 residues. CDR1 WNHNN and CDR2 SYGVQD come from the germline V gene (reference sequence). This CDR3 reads CASSPGGRVDTEAFF. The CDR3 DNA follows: TGCGCCAGCAGTCCAGGGGGTCGGGTTGACACTGAAGCTTTCTTT.

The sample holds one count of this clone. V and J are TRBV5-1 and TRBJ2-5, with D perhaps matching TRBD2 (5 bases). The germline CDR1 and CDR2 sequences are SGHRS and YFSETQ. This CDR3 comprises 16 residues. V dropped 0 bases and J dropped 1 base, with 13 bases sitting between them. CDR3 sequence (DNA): TGCGCCAGCAGCTTGGGAATAGCGAGGCCCCAAGAGACCCAGTACTTC. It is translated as CASSLGIARPQETQYF.

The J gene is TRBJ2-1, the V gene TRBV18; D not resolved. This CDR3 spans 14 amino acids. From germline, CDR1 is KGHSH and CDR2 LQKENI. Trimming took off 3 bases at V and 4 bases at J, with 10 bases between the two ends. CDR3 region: CASSPNLSYNEQFF. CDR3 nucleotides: TGTGCCAGCTCACCGAACTTGAGTTACAATGAGCAGTTCTTC.

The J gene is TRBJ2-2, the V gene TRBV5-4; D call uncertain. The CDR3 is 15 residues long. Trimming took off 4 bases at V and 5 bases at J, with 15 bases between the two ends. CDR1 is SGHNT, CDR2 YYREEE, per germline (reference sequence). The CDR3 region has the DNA TGTGCCAGCAGCAGTCGGAGAGGTGAAACCGGGGAGCTGTTTTTT. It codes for CASSSRRGETGELFF.

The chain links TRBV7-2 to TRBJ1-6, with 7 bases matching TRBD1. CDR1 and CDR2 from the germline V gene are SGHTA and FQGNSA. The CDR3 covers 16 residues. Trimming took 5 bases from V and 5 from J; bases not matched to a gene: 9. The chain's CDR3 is CASSANRGLHNSPLHF. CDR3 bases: TGTGCCAGCAGCGCAAACAGGGGTCTGCATAATTCACCCCTCCACTTT.

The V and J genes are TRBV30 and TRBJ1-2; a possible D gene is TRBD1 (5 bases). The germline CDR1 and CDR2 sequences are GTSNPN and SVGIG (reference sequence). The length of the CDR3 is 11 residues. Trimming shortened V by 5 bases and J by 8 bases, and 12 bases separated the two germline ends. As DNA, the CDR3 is TGTGCCTGGGAAGTCGGGGCCGGCTACACCTTC. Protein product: CAWEVGAGYTF. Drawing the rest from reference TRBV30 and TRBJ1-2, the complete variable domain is SQTIHQWPATLVQPVGSPLSLECTVEGTSNPNLYWYRQAAGRGLQLLFYSVGIGQISSEVPQNLSASRPQDRQFILSSKKLLLSDSGFYLCAWEVGAGYTFGSGTRLTVV.

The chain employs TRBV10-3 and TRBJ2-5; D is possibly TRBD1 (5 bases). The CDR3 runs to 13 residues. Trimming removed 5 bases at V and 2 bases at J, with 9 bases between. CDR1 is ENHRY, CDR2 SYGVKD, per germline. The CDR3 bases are TGTGCCATCAGTAGACAGACACAAGAGACCCAGTACTTC. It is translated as CAISRQTQETQYF.

CDR3 in DNA: TGTGCCTGGAGTGTGTCCCGGGTGGGGCTTGAGCAGTTCTTC. Amino acids: CAWSVSRVGLEQFF. The J gene is TRBJ2-1, the V gene TRBV30, with D possibly matching TRBD1 (5 bases). Germline CDR1 is GTSNPN and CDR2 is SVGIG (reference sequence). V was trimmed by 0 bases and J by 9 bases, leaving 15 bases between them. This CDR3 comprises 14 residues.

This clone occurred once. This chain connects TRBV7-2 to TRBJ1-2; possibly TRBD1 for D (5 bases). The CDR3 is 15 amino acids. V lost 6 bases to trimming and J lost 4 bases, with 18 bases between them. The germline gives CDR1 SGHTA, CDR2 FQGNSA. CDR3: CASSGTHTFGYGYTF. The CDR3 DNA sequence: TGTGCCAGCAGTGGGACCCACACTTTTGGCTATGGCTACACCTTC.

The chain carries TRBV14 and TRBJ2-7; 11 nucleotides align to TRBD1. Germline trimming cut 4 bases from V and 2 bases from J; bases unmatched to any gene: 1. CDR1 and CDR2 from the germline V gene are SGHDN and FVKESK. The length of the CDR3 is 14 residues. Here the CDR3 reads CASSLGQGAYEQYF. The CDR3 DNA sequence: TGTGCCAGCAGCCTGGGACAGGGGGCCTACGAGCAGTACTTC.

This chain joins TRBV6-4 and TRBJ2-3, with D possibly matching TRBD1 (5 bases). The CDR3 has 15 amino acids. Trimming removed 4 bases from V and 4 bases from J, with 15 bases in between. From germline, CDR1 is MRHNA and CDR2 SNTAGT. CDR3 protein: CASSVSYDRSDTQYF. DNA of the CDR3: TGTGCCAGCAGTGTCTCCTACGACAGATCAGATACGCAGTATTTT.

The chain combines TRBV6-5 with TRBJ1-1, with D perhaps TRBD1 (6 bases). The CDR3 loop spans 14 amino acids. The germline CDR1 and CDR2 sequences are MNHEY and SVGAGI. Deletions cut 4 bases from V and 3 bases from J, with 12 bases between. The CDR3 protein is CASSSHREYTEAFF. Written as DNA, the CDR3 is TGTGCCAGCAGTTCCCACAGGGAATACACTGAAGCTTTCTTT.

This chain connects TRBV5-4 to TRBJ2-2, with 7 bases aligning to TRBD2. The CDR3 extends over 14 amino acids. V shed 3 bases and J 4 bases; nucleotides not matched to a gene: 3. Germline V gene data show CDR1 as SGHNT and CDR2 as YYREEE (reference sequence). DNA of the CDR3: TGTGCCAGCAGCTCCGGGACTACCACCGGGGAGCTGTTTTTT. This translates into CASSSGTTTGELFF. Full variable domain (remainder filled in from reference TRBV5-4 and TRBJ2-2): ETGVTQSPTHLIKTRGQQVTLRCSSQSGHNTVSWYQQALGQGPQFIFQYYREEENGRGNFPPRFSGLQFPNYSSELNVNALELDDSALYLCASSSGTTTGELFFGEGSRLTVL.

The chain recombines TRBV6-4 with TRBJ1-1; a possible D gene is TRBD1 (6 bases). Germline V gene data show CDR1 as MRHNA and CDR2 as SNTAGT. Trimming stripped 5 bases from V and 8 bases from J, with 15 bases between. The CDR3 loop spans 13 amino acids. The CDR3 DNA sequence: TGTGCCAGCAGTCCAGAGGGGGGCGGGGAAGCTTTCTTT. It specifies CASSPEGGGEAFF.

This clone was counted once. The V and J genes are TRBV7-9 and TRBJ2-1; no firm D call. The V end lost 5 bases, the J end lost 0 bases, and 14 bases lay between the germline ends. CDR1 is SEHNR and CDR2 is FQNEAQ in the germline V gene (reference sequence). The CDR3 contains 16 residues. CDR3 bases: TGTGCCAGCAGCCCCTTAGGGTCCGTCTCCTACAATGAGCAGTTCTTC. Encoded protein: CASSPLGSVSYNEQFF.

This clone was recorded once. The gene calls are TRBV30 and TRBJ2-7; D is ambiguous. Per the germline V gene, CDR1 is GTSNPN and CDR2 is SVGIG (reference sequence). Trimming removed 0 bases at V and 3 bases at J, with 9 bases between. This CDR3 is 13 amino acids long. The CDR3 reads CAWSVEQIYEQYF. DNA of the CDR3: TGTGCCTGGAGTGTAGAACAGATCTACGAGCAGTACTTC. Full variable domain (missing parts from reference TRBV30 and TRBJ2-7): SQTIHQWPATLVQPVGSPLSLECTVEGTSNPNLYWYRQAAGRGLQLLFYSVGIGQISSEVPQNLSASRPQDRQFILSSKKLLLSDSGFYLCAWSVEQIYEQYFGPGTRLTVT.

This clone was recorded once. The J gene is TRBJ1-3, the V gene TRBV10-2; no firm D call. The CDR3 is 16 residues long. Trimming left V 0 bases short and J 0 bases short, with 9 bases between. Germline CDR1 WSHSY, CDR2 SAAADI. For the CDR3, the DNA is TGCGCCAGCAGTGAGTCTATCGCAGGCTCTGGAAACACCATATATTTT. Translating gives CASSESIAGSGNTIYF.

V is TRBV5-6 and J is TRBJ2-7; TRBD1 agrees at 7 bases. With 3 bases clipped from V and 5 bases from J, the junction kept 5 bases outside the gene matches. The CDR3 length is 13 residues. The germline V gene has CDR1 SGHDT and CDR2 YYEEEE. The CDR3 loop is CASSSTGIDEQYF. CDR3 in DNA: TGTGCCAGCAGCTCGACAGGGATTGACGAGCAGTACTTC. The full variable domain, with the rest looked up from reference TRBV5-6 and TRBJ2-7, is DAGVTQSPTHLIKTRGQQVTLRCSPKSGHDTVSWYQQALGQGPQFIFQYYEEEERQRGNFPDRFSGHQFPNYSSELNVNALLLGDSALYLCASSSTGIDEQYFGPGTRLTVT.

The chain's CDR3 is CASSKGTSTGNTIYF. The CDR3 DNA reads as TGTGCCAGTAGTAAAGGGACTTCGACTGGAAACACCATATATTTT. The chain links TRBV19 to TRBJ1-3; tentatively, D is TRBD1 (5 bases). The CDR3 extends over 15 amino acids. From germline, CDR1 is LNHDA and CDR2 SQIVND (reference sequence). Trimming removed 4 bases at V and 2 bases at J, with 12 bases between.

CDR3 coding DNA: TGTGCCAGCAGCCCCCGGGACCCAAACGGGGCCCAGCATTTT. It translates to CASSPRDPNGAQHF. The rearrangement uses TRBV5-6 and TRBJ1-5; the D gene is possibly TRBD1 (5 bases). The CDR3 has 14 amino acids. Germline values: CDR1 SGHDT, CDR2 YYEEEE. Trimming removed 4 bases at V and 11 bases at J, with 19 bases between.

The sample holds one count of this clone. DNA of the CDR3: TGCGCCAGCAGTTTGAGCGGGAGCTCAGATACGCAGTATTTT. Translating it yields CASSLSGSSDTQYF. This chain joins TRBV4-1 and TRBJ2-3, with 8 bases lining up with TRBD2. V was clipped by 6 bases and J by 4 bases; unmatched bases: 6. The CDR3 covers 14 residues. Germline loops: CDR1 MGHRA, CDR2 YSYEKL.

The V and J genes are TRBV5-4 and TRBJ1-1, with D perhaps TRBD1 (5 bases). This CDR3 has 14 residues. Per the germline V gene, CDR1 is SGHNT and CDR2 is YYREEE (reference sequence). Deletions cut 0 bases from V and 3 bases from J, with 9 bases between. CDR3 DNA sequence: TGTGCCAGCAGCTTGGACGGGGGGGACACTGAAGCTTTCTTT. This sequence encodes CASSLDGGDTEAFF.

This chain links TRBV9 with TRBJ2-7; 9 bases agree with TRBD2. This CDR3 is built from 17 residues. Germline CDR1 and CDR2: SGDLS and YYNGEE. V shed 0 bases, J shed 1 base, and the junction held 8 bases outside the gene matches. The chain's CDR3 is CASSVAGVSGRSYEQYF. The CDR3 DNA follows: TGTGCCAGCAGCGTAGCTGGAGTCAGCGGGAGGTCCTACGAGCAGTACTTC.

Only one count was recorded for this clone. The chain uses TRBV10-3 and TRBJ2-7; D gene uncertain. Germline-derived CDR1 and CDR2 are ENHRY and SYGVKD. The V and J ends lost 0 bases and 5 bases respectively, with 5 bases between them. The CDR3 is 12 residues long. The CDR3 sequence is CAISESVNEQYF. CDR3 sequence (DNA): TGTGCCATCAGTGAGTCTGTAAACGAGCAGTACTTC.

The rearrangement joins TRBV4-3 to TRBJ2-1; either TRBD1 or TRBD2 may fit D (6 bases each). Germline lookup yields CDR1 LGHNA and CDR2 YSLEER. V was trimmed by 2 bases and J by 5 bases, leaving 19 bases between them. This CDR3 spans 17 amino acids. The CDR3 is CASSQRGAGQTDNEQFF. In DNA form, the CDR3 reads TGCGCCAGCAGCCAAAGAGGGGCGGGACAAACCGACAATGAGCAGTTCTTC.

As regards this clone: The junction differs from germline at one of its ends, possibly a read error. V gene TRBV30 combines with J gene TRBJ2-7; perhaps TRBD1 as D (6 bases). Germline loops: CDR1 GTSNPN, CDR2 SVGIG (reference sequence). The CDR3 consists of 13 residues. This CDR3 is CAWSLEQGSRPSF. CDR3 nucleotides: TGTGCCTGGAGTTTGGAACAGGGATCCCGGCCCAGCTTC.

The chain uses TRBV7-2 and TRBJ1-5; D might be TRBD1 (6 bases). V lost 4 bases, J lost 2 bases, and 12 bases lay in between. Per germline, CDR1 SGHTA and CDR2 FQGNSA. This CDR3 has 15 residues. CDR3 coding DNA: TGTGCCAGCAGCTCCCAGGGGTGGGGCAATCAGCCCCAGCATTTT. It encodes CASSSQGWGNQPQHF. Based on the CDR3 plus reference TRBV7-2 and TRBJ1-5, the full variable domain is GAGVSQSPSNKVTEKGKDVELRCDPISGHTALYWYRQSLGQGLEFLIYFQGNSAPDKSGLPSDRFSAERTGGSVSTLTIQRTQQEDSAVYLCASSSQGWGNQPQHFGDGTRLSIL.

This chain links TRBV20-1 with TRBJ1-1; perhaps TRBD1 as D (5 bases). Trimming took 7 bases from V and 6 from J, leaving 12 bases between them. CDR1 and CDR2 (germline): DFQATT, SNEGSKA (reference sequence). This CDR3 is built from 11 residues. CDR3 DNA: TGCAGTGGTAGGGGCAGGGCTGAAGCTTTCTTT. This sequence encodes CSGRGRAEAFF.

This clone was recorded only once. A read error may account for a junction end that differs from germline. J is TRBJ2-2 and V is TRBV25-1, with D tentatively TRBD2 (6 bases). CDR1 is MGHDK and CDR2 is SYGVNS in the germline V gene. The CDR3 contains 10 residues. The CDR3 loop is CANNMGEVFF. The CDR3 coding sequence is TGTGCCAACAATATGGGGGAGGTGTTTTTT. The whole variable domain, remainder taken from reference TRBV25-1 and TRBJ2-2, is EADIYQTPRYLVIGTGKKITLECSQTMGHDKMYWYQQDPGMELHLIHYSYGVNSTEKGDLSSESTVSRIRTEHFPLTLESARPSHTSQYLCANNMGEVFFGEGSRLTVL.

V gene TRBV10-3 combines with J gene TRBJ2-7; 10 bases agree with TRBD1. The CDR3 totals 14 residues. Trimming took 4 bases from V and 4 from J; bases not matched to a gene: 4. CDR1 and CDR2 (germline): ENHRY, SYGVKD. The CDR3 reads CAISVPGQGYEQYF. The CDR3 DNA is TGTGCCATCAGTGTACCGGGACAGGGGTACGAGCAGTACTTC.

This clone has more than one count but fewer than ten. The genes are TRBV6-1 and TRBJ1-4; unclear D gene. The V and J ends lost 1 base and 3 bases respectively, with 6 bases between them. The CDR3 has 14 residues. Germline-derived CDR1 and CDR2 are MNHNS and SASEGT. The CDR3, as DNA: TGTGCCAGCAGTGAAGGACGGTCTAATGAAAAACTGTTTTTT. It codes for CASSEGRSNEKLFF.

The CDR3 is CASSVGGDESYEQYF. CDR3 DNA sequence: TGTGCCAGCAGCGTAGGAGGGGACGAATCCTACGAGCAGTACTTC. The rearrangement uses TRBV9 and TRBJ2-7, with D possibly called TRBD1 or TRBD2 (5 bases each). Per germline, CDR1 SGDLS and CDR2 YYNGEE. The ends were cut back, 0 bases at V and 1 base at J, with 11 bases in the middle. The CDR3 loop spans 15 amino acids.